This TCR beta chain was retrieved from a study of CD8+CD57+ T cells in acquired aplastic anemia. Whole-study results and caveats: Both patients and controls carried the same twenty-nine CD8+ CDR3 sequences.

The CDR3 spans 13 residues. Between the trimmed V and J ends, which lost 3 bases and 3 bases, there was a span of 7 bases. Germline V gene data show CDR1 as LNHDA and CDR2 as SQIVND (reference sequence). This clonotype appeared many times. What it binds is not known. Patients who underwent sequencing had shown CD8+CD57+ cell expansion by flow cytometry. Genomic DNA acted as the template from which TCR beta VDJ combination and CDR3 sequence profiling were carried out. TCRdb fed the reads into MiXCR, producing one record per CDR3 protein. This sample yields around 430,000 distinct CDR3 sequences, of which around 33% are seen a single time; around 0.82% belongs to the top ten.

The TCR originated in a human donor with aplastic anemia. Sequencing input: sorted CD4+, CD8+, or CD8+CD57+ T cells (not recorded which) from PBMCs. This chain connects TRBV19 to TRBJ2-3; D is ambiguous. Here the CDR3 reads CASSILGTDTQYF. DNA of the CDR3: TGTGCCAGTAGTATTTTGGGTACAGATACGCAGTATTTT.